These 27 T cell receptor beta chains share one sample of origin, sequenced in a study of cytomegalovirus exposure and HLA in healthy donors. PCR involved 60 Vbeta and 13 Jbeta primers. The repertoire was sequenced with immunoSEQ multiplex PCR; TCRdb's copy has only in-frame clones and lacks some. This table holds around 110,000 clones, roughly three fifths found once. The sample was PBMCs. Receptor source: a woman between 40 and 55 years old in good health and CMV-seropositive.

J is TRBJ2-7 and V is TRBV28; tentative D call: TRBD1 (6 bases). Per germline, CDR1 MDHEN and CDR2 SYDVKM. The CDR3 extends over 15 amino acids. Trimming shortened V by 2 bases and J by 5 bases, and 16 bases separated the two germline ends. CDR3 sequence reads: CASSLIGQGSHEQYF. DNA of the CDR3: TGTGCCAGCAGTTTAATTGGGCAGGGGAGCCACGAGCAGTACTTC.

The chain recombines TRBV18 with TRBJ2-7; D is uncertain. Per germline, CDR1 KGHSH and CDR2 LQKENI. The CDR3 covers 14 residues. V dropped 3 bases and J dropped 7 bases, with 16 bases sitting between them. In DNA form, the CDR3 reads TGTGCCAGCTCACCCCCCAACGGAGACTGGGAGCAGTACTTC. Protein product: CASSPPNGDWEQYF.

This chain links TRBV7-9 with TRBJ1-1; D might be TRBD1 (5 bases). Germline assignment: CDR1 SEHNR and CDR2 FQNEAQ (reference sequence). CDR3 length equals 14 residues. With 0 bases removed from V and 7 bases from J, the gap between germline ends came to 12 bases. DNA for the CDR3: TGTGCCAGCAGCTTAGCGCTACGGGGGTTTGAAGCTTTCTTT. Protein: CASSLALRGFEAFF.

This clone was seen more than once but under ten times. The J gene is TRBJ1-1, the V gene TRBV19, with D possibly TRBD1 on 6 matching bases. With 1 base removed from V and 5 bases from J, the gap between germline ends came to 14 bases. The germline gives CDR1 LNHDA, CDR2 SQIVND (reference sequence). This CDR3 has 15 residues. CDR3 nucleotide sequence: TGTGCCAGTAGTATAGGGGGGGGCGTATGGACTGAAGCTTTCTTT. Translated: CASSIGGGVWTEAFF.

The V call is TRBV4-1, the J call TRBJ1-4, with 7 bases that match TRBD1. J lost 6 bases, V lost 4 bases, and 2 bases had no gene match. Germline-derived CDR1 and CDR2 are MGHRA and YSYEKL. This CDR3 contains 13 residues. CDR3 bases: TGCGCCAGCAGCCTCGGACAGGATGAAAAACTGTTTTTT. It encodes CASSLGQDEKLFF.

A single count supports this clone. The chain carries TRBV7-3 and TRBJ2-5, with 9 positions matching TRBD2. This CDR3 is built from 15 residues. Looked up from germline, CDR1 is SGHTA and CDR2 is FQGTGA. Germline trimming cut 4 bases from V and 2 bases from J; bases unmatched to any gene: 5. CDR3 in amino acids: CASSSRLAEQETQYF. The DNA of the CDR3 is TGTGCCAGCAGCTCGAGACTAGCGGAACAAGAGACCCAGTACTTC.

The chain employs TRBV9 and TRBJ2-1, with TRBD2 matching over 14 bases. Germline V gene lookup returns CDR1 SGDLS and CDR2 YYNGEE. V was pared by 4 bases and J by 1 base, with 4 bases of the junction left unmatched. The length of the CDR3 is 17 residues. CDR3 bases: TGTGCCAGCAGCAACCGACTAGCGGGAGGGTCCTACAATGAGCAGTTCTTC. Translation gives CASSNRLAGGSYNEQFF.

The CDR3 reads CSVETGTSGRTDTQYF. As DNA, the CDR3 is TGCAGCGTCGAAACCGGGACTAGCGGTCGCACAGATACGCAGTATTTT. The chain carries TRBV29-1 and TRBJ2-3, with TRBD2 matching 11 bases. V trimming: 6 bases; J trimming: 1 base; junction bases outside the gene matches: 9. Germline CDR1 and CDR2: SQVTM and ANQGSEA. The CDR3 runs 16 residues.

With regard to this clone: An end of the junction differs from the germline gene, which may be a read error. This rearrangement joins TRBV7-9 to TRBJ1-1; D perhaps matches TRBD1 (5 bases). In germline, CDR1 is SEHNR, CDR2 FQNEAQ (reference sequence). The CDR3 is 13 amino acids. CDR3 bases: TGTGCCAGCAGCTCTCAGGGATACACTGAAGCTTCCTTT. This translates into CASSSQGYTEASF. The variable domain in full, completed from reference TRBV7-9 and TRBJ1-1, reads DTGVSQNPRHKITKRGQNVTFRCDPISEHNRLYWYRQTLGQGPEFLTYFQNEAQLEKSRLLSDRFSAERPKGSFSTLEIQRTEQGDSAMYLCASSSQGYTEASFGQGTRLTVV.

The V and J genes are TRBV7-8 and TRBJ2-1; TRBD1 is a possible D gene (6 bases). The CDR3 length is 16 residues. CDR1 is SGHVS, CDR2 FQNEAQ, per germline. The V end was cut by 5 bases, the J end by 0 bases, with 14 bases between. DNA for the CDR3: TGTGCCAGCAGCAGTCTGACAGGACTCTCCTACAATGAGCAGTTCTTC. It is translated as CASSSLTGLSYNEQFF.

This chain joins TRBV5-4 and TRBJ2-3; TRBD1 might be the D (8 bases). The germline gives CDR1 SGHNT, CDR2 YYREEE (reference sequence). Trimming took 4 bases from V and 2 from J, leaving 14 bases between them. The CDR3 loop spans 15 amino acids. The CDR3 sequence: CASSLQGGHTDTQYF. CDR3 DNA: TGTGCCAGCAGCCTACAGGGGGGGCACACAGATACGCAGTATTTT.

This chain uses TRBV7-8 with TRBJ1-1; no firm D call. This CDR3 spans 11 amino acids. Germline CDR1 SGHVS, CDR2 FQNEAQ. V was clipped by 5 bases and J by 7 bases, with 8 bases between them. The CDR3 protein is CASSPSYEAFF. The CDR3, as DNA: TGTGCCAGCAGCCCCTCGTATGAAGCTTTCTTT.

The chain recombines TRBV7-9 with TRBJ2-1; D is unclear. The V end was cut by 5 bases, the J end by 1 base, with 12 bases between. The CDR3 is made up of 15 amino acids. The germline V gene has CDR1 SEHNR and CDR2 FQNEAQ (reference sequence). The CDR3 protein is CASSPPSLSYNEQFF. CDR3 DNA: TGTGCCAGCAGCCCCCCCAGTTTGTCCTACAATGAGCAGTTCTTC.

This clone has a handful of counts. The chain carries TRBV7-6 and TRBJ2-1; no definite D call. Trimming left V 5 bases short and J 9 bases short, with 14 bases between. Germline assignment: CDR1 SGHVS and CDR2 FNYEAQ. CDR3 size: 13 residues. CDR3 DNA sequence: TGTGCCAGCAGCCTTGGGTTGAGGAGTGAGCAGTTCTTC. Amino acid sequence: CASSLGLRSEQFF.

This clone has a single count. The chain joins TRBV28 to TRBJ1-2; 8 nucleotides agree with TRBD1. V shed 4 bases, J shed 4 bases, and the junction held 8 bases outside the gene matches. CDR3 size: 15 residues. Germline CDR1 is MDHEN and CDR2 is SYDVKM. CDR3 residues: CASSSALTGGYGYTF. CDR3 DNA sequence: TGTGCCAGCAGTTCCGCCCTCACAGGGGGCTATGGCTACACCTTC.

The V gene is TRBV27, the J gene TRBJ2-5, with 9 bases matching TRBD2. V dropped 10 bases and J dropped 1; count of bases not matched to a gene: 10. The CDR3 spans 15 residues. CDR1 is MNHEY, CDR2 SMNVEV, per germline (reference sequence). This CDR3 reads CATAVAGARQETQYF. The CDR3 DNA is TGTGCCACCGCCGTAGCGGGAGCTCGCCAAGAGACCCAGTACTTC.

This chain uses TRBV5-1 with TRBJ2-1; 8 nucleotides align to TRBD2. From germline, CDR1 is SGHRS and CDR2 YFSETQ. V lost 5 bases, J lost 3 bases, and 7 bases stayed unmatched. The CDR3 is 15 residues long. CDR3 residues: CASRHGAGVYNEQFF. The CDR3 bases are TGCGCCAGCAGGCATGGAGCGGGGGTCTACAATGAGCAGTTCTTC.

This clone was seen a single time. This rearrangement joins TRBV27 to TRBJ2-7; possibly TRBD1 for D (5 bases). From germline, CDR1 is MNHEY and CDR2 SMNVEV (reference sequence). The CDR3 totals 13 residues. V gave up 3 bases and J gave up 3 bases, with 9 bases separating them. The CDR3 nucleotides read TGTGCCAGCAGTTTCAACCAGGGCTACGAGCAGTACTTC. This sequence encodes CASSFNQGYEQYF.

This clone has a handful of counts. This chain joins TRBV27 and TRBJ2-7; no reliable D call. The ends were cut back, 5 bases at V and 7 bases at J, with 15 bases in the middle. Looked up from germline, CDR1 is MNHEY and CDR2 is SMNVEV (reference sequence). The CDR3 has 13 amino acids. The CDR3 is CASSISIGWEQYF. The CDR3 coding sequence is TGTGCCAGCAGTATCTCTATCGGGTGGGAGCAGTACTTC.

The gene calls are TRBV25-1 and TRBJ2-7, with 13 bases lining up with TRBD2. Germline CDR1 is MGHDK and CDR2 is SYGVNS. V shed 4 bases and J 6 bases; nucleotides not matched to a gene: 6. The CDR3 sequence is 15 residues long. The CDR3 spells CASSGLGLAGAEQYF. Here the CDR3 DNA reads TGTGCCAGCAGTGGACTTGGACTAGCGGGAGCCGAGCAGTACTTC.

This clone was recorded once. The chain recombines TRBV7-7 with TRBJ2-6; 8 bases fit TRBD2. CDR3 length: 16 amino acids. With 3 bases clipped from V and 0 bases from J, the junction kept 1 base outside the gene matches. CDR1 and CDR2 from the germline V gene are SSHAT and FNYEAQ (reference sequence). CDR3 in DNA: TGTGCCAGCAGCTTCCGGGGGGGCTCTGGGGCCAACGTCCTGACTTTC. This translates into CASSFRGGSGANVLTF.

This clone was counted between two and nine times. V gene TRBV7-2 combines with J gene TRBJ2-5; maybe TRBD1 (5 bases). V gave up 2 bases and J gave up 5 bases, with 12 bases separating them. Germline V CDR1 and CDR2: SGHTA, FQGNSA. The CDR3 is made up of 14 amino acids. The CDR3, as DNA: TGTGCCAGCAGCTTAACGATGGGGCTGGAGACCCAGTACTTC. It specifies CASSLTMGLETQYF.

This rearrangement joins TRBV4-3 to TRBJ2-1; the D gene is possibly TRBD2 (5 bases). V was pared by 1 base and J by 2 bases, with 9 bases between. The germline V gene has CDR1 LGHNA and CDR2 YSLEER. The CDR3 extends over 15 amino acids. CDR3 DNA sequence: TGCGCCAGCAGCCAAGGGGGAGTAACCTACAATGAGCAGTTCTTC. Protein: CASSQGGVTYNEQFF.

The rearrangement links TRBV4-2 to TRBJ1-6, with TRBD1 matching over 7 bases. V lost 1 base to trimming and J lost 7 bases; unmatched junction nucleotides: 4. Per germline, CDR1 LGHNA and CDR2 YNFKEQ. The CDR3 spans 15 residues. CDR3 sequence reads: CASSQAGTANSPLHF. CDR3 in DNA: TGTGCCAGCAGCCAAGCCGGGACAGCAAATTCACCCCTCCACTTT.

This clone was observed a few times. The rearrangement links TRBV4-3 to TRBJ2-5; 8 bases are shared with TRBD1. The J call may be mistaken, given a closer DNA end match to TRBJ2-7. The germline CDR1 and CDR2 sequences are LGHNA and YSLEER. The CDR3 has 15 amino acids. The CDR3 nucleotides read TGCGCCAGCAGCCTAGAAACAGGGGGCTCCTACGAGCAGTACTTC. It specifies CASSLETGGSYEQYF.

This clone was counted only a few times. The chain carries TRBV18 and TRBJ1-1, with 9 bases identical to TRBD1. Germline V gene data show CDR1 as KGHSH and CDR2 as LQKENI. Germline trimming cut 6 bases from V and 0 bases from J; bases unmatched to any gene: 11. The CDR3 is 17 residues long. CDR3 region: CASSLGQGRAVNTEAFF. CDR3 DNA sequence: TGTGCCAGCTCTCTCGGACAGGGGAGAGCGGTGAACACTGAAGCTTTCTTT.

The V call is TRBV5-4, the J call TRBJ2-3, with TRBD2 matching 14 bases. Germline V gives CDR1 SGHNT, CDR2 YYREEE (reference sequence). The V segment lost 2 bases and the J segment 5 bases; nucleotides outside the gene matches: 7. The CDR3 spans 17 residues. CDR3 sequence reads: CASSLLSTSGRGDTQYF. CDR3 coding DNA: TGTGCCAGCAGCTTACTATCGACTAGCGGGAGGGGAGATACGCAGTATTTT.